These T cell receptor beta chains were read from a single sample in a study of PD-L1 blockade in urothelial cancer. Profiled with immunoSEQ multiplex PCR; TCRdb holds only in-frame clones, not every one. The profile shows around 51,000 clones, around 86% of them singletons. The material was PBMCs, obtained around atezolizumab (anti-PD-L1) treatment. The receptor source for this set is a man in his fifties or sixties with urothelial cancer. Each CDR3 is given with its conserved first and last residue. A D gene is named only where the DNA matches it firmly. Size is stated for part of the rows, as once, few or many counts, or as a class when the clone is expanded.

size	V	J	D	CDR3	DNA
NA	TRBV6-4	TRBJ2-7	NA	CASSDGGRGVEQYF	TGTGCCAGCAGTGACGGAGGCAGGGGGGTCGAGCAGTACTTC
NA	TRBV19	TRBJ1-2	TRBD1	CASSLQGAYGYTF	TGTGCCAGTAGTTTACAGGGGGCCTATGGCTACACCTTC
NA	TRBV29-1	TRBJ2-2	TRBD2	CSARPSGGDTGELFF	TGCAGCGCCCGTCCCAGCGGGGGAGACACCGGGGAGCTGTTTTTT
NA	TRBV2	TRBJ1-1	NA	CASSREGTSYTEAFF	TGTGCCAGCAGTAGGGAGGGGACTTCCTACACTGAAGCTTTCTTT
NA	TRBV28	TRBJ1-5	NA	CATREGGSNQPQHF	TGTGCCACTCGGGAGGGGGGAAGCAATCAGCCCCAGCATTTT
once	TRBV6-5	TRBJ2-3	NA	CASSYSRGIGPDTQYF	TGTGCCAGCAGTTACTCGAGGGGGATAGGGCCAGATACGCAGTATTTT
NA	TRBV9	TRBJ2-1	NA	CASSQGVVTYNEQFF	TGTGCCAGCAGTCAAGGAGTAGTTACCTACAATGAGCAGTTCTTC
NA	TRBV6-6	TRBJ2-7	TRBD2	CASSYVAGGYEQYF	TGTGCCAGCAGTTACGTGGCCGGGGGGTACGAGCAGTACTTC
NA	TRBV28	TRBJ1-2	TRBD1	CASTPDREPNYGYTF	TGTGCCAGCACCCCAGACAGGGAGCCAAACTATGGCTACACCTTC
NA	TRBV10-1	TRBJ1-1	NA	CASSESGGFSEAFF	TGCGCCAGCAGTGAGTCCGGGGGGTTTTCTGAAGCTTTCTTT
NA	TRBV7-9	TRBJ2-7	TRBD1	CASSAGTGEQYF	TGTGCCAGCAGCGCGGGGACAGGCGAGCAGTACTTC
NA	TRBV5-5	TRBJ1-1	NA	CASSLVQGIPMNTEAFF	TGTGCCAGCAGCTTGGTGCAGGGCATACCCATGAACACTGAAGCTTTCTTT
NA	TRBV7-2	TRBJ2-7	TRBD2	CASSRTSGRYEQYF	TGTGCCAGCAGCCGGACTAGCGGGAGGTACGAGCAGTACTTC
NA	TRBV18	TRBJ2-7	NA	CASSPHRGYEQYF	TGTGCCAGCTCCCCACACCGGGGATACGAGCAGTACTTC
NA	TRBV28	TRBJ2-3	NA	CASNTDRDTQYF	TGTGCCAGCAATACCGACAGAGATACGCAGTATTTT
NA	TRBV4-2	TRBJ1-2	NA	CASSQSGQYYGYTF	TGTGCCAGCAGCCAATCAGGACAGTACTATGGCTACACCTTC
NA	TRBV7-8	TRBJ1-1	NA	CASSYDNGGEAFF	TGTGCCAGCAGCTACGATAACGGGGGTGAAGCTTTCTTT
NA	TRBV7-3	TRBJ2-1	TRBD2	CASSTTSGTYNEQFF	TGTGCCAGCAGCACGACTAGCGGCACCTACAATGAGCAGTTCTTC
NA	TRBV11-3	TRBJ2-1	NA	CASSLIVSGNNEQFF	TGTGCCAGCAGCTTAATCGTTAGCGGCAACAATGAGCAGTTCTTC
NA	TRBV30	TRBJ1-5	NA	CAWTPPWHTSNQPQHF	TGTGCCTGGACTCCTCCCTGGCACACCTCTAATCAGCCCCAGCATTTT
once	TRBV2	TRBJ2-7	NA	CASSEYYEQYF	TGTGCCAGCAGTGAATACTACGAGCAGTACTTC
NA	TRBV7-3	TRBJ2-5	TRBD1	CASSPGTGVETQYF	TGTGCCAGCAGCCCCGGGACAGGGGTAGAGACCCAGTACTTC
NA	TRBV15	TRBJ1-1	TRBD1	CATSRGQGNTEAFF	TGTGCCACCAGCAGGGGACAGGGGAACACTGAAGCTTTCTTT
once	TRBV18	TRBJ2-7	TRBD1	CASSPGQGDPYEQYF	TGTGCCAGCTCACCTGGACAGGGGGATCCCTACGAGCAGTACTTC
NA	TRBV27	TRBJ1-5	NA	CASSFSRYSNQPQHF	TGTGCCAGCAGTTTCTCCCGCTATAGCAATCAGCCCCAGCATTTT
NA	TRBV9	TRBJ1-1	NA	CASSVDGRGNTEAFF	TGTGCCAGCAGCGTAGACGGCAGGGGGAACACTGAAGCTTTCTTT
NA	TRBV5-1	TRBJ2-7	TRBD1	CASSWTGTGAYEQYF	TGCGCCAGCAGCTGGACAGGGACGGGGGCGTACGAGCAGTACTTC
NA	TRBV10-3	TRBJ2-3	NA	CAISLARSSTDTQYF	TGTGCCATCAGTCTAGCGAGGTCTAGCACAGATACGCAGTATTTT
NA	TRBV6-6	TRBJ2-1	NA	CASSPSYNEQFF	TGTGCCAGCAGTCCATCCTACAATGAGCAGTTCTTC
NA	TRBV7-8	TRBJ1-4	NA	CASQKGWAGDEKLFF	TGTGCCAGTCAGAAGGGATGGGCAGGGGACGAAAAACTGTTTTTT
NA	TRBV11-2	TRBJ2-7	TRBD2	CASSLGSGSTYEQYF	TGTGCCAGCAGCTTAGGTAGCGGGAGTACTTACGAGCAGTACTTC
NA	TRBV6-5	TRBJ1-3	NA	CASSYVGARGNTIYF	TGTGCCAGCAGTTACGTGGGGGCTCGTGGAAACACCATATATTTT
NA	TRBV10-3	TRBJ2-7	TRBD2	CAISESGAGGLYEQYF	TGTGCCATCAGTGAGTCGGGAGCGGGAGGTCTCTACGAGCAGTACTTC
NA	TRBV9	TRBJ2-1	TRBD2	CASSLGLVDEQFF	TGTGCCAGCAGCCTGGGACTAGTCGATGAGCAGTTCTTC
NA	TRBV6-6	TRBJ2-2	TRBD1	CASGTGQGVNTGELFF	TGTGCCAGCGGAACCGGACAGGGGGTGAACACCGGGGAGCTGTTTTTT
NA	TRBV7-2	TRBJ2-7	NA	CASSLPGTYEQYF	TGTGCCAGCAGCTTACCGGGAACCTACGAGCAGTACTTC
NA	TRBV11-3	TRBJ2-1	NA	CASSLWVGAGNEQFF	TGTGCCAGCAGCTTATGGGTGGGGGCCGGCAATGAGCAGTTCTTC
NA	TRBV5-1	TRBJ2-2	TRBD2	CASSPGTSGANTGELFF	TGCGCCAGCAGTCCCGGGACTAGCGGGGCGAACACCGGGGAGCTGTTTTTT
NA	TRBV10-2	TRBJ2-3	TRBD2	CASRPSGAGADTQYF	TGCGCCAGCCGACCTAGCGGGGCTGGAGCAGATACGCAGTATTTT
few	TRBV9	TRBJ2-1	NA	CASSVPTLSSYNEQFF	TGTGCCAGCAGCGTCCCCACCCTGAGCTCCTACAATGAGCAGTTCTTC
NA	TRBV2	TRBJ1-1	NA	CASSGLGGTLTEAFF	TGTGCCAGCAGCGGGCTCGGAGGGACCTTGACTGAAGCTTTCTTT
NA	TRBV7-3	TRBJ2-6	NA	CASSHSGANVLTF	TGTGCCAGCAGCCACTCTGGGGCCAACGTCCTGACTTTC
NA	TRBV10-2	TRBJ1-1	TRBD1	CASSVDRDRYEAFF	TGCGCCAGCAGTGTGGACAGGGATCGGTACGAGGCTTTCTTT
NA	TRBV5-1	TRBJ2-7	NA	CASSARGGMGEQYF	TGCGCCAGCAGCGCTCGAGGCGGGATGGGCGAGCAGTACTTC
NA	TRBV11-2	TRBJ1-1	NA	CASSSGGDRWATEAFF	TGTGCCAGCAGCTCGGGTGGCGACAGATGGGCCACTGAAGCTTTCTTT
NA	TRBV6-5	TRBJ2-5	NA	CASSYSRQGLQETQYF	TGTGCCAGCAGTTACAGCCGACAGGGACTCCAAGAGACCCAGTACTTC
NA	TRBV5-1	TRBJ1-2	TRBD1	CASSQTTGGIGGYTF	TGCGCCAGCAGCCAGACCACAGGGGGCATCGGTGGCTACACCTTC